Listed here are 15 T cell receptor beta chains from one sample, sequenced in a study of T cell repertoires in cytomegalovirus infection. TCRdb reprocessed the reads via MiXCR and lists one record per CDR3 protein. Counted here are 600,000 to 800,000 distinct CDR3 sequences, 24% occurring once; the ten biggest clones make up 6.5% to 10%. The sequencing input was CD8+ T cells from PBMCs. The receptors shown here come from a human donor in good health (CMV status not recorded). Some clones in this sample may be carry-over from other donors' samples.

This clonotype was seen many times. The rearrangement uses TRBV7-6 and TRBJ2-1; 9 bases agree with TRBD2. The CDR3 is 13 residues long. The ends lost 5 bases at V and 8 bases at J; junction bases unmatched: 4. Germline lookup yields CDR1 SGHVS and CDR2 FNYEAQ. CDR3 sequence reads: CASSPGTSYEQFF. The CDR3 region has the DNA TGTGCCAGCAGCCCCGGGACTAGCTATGAGCAGTTCTTC.

V gene TRBV10-3 combines with J gene TRBJ2-7, with a weak D call TRBD2 (6 bases). Germline V gene lookup returns CDR1 ENHRY and CDR2 SYGVKD. The CDR3 has 11 residues. V lost 7 bases to trimming and J lost 6 bases, with 10 bases between them. CDR3 in DNA: TGTGCCATCACTGCCGGGGGCGAGCAGTACTTC. Its protein is CAITAGGEQYF.

This clonotype was observed a few times. This chain uses TRBV7-9 with TRBJ2-7, with no clear D. The V and J ends lost 1 base and 3 bases respectively, with 13 bases between them. The CDR3 has 15 residues. Per the germline V gene, CDR1 is SEHNR and CDR2 is FQNEAQ (reference sequence). The CDR3 nucleotides read TGTGCCAGCAGCTTAGAGAGATGGCAGAGCTACGAGCAGTACTTC. Its translation: CASSLERWQSYEQYF.

The genes are TRBV28 and TRBJ1-4; no definite D call. The V gene lost 8 bases and the J gene lost 0 bases, with 10 bases spanning the gap. Looked up from germline, CDR1 is MDHEN and CDR2 is SYDVKM. The length of the CDR3 is 14 residues. The CDR3 DNA sequence: TGTGCCAGCGAGAGGGAAGCAACTAATGAAAAACTGTTTTTT. The encoded protein is CASEREATNEKLFF. The full variable domain, rest sourced from reference TRBV28 and TRBJ1-4, is DVKVTQSSRYLVKRTGEKVFLECVQDMDHENMFWYRQDPGLGLRLIYFSYDVKMKEKGDIPEGYSVSREKKERFSLILESASTNQTSMYLCASEREATNEKLFFGSGTQLSVL.

The chain employs TRBV2 and TRBJ2-4; perhaps TRBD1 as D (6 bases). This CDR3 is built from 18 residues. Germline-derived CDR1 and CDR2 are SNHLY and FYNNEI. V was pared by 10 bases and J by 4 bases, with 29 bases between. The CDR3, as DNA: TGTGCCACCTCAGTGTGGGGGTTGGGGGAAGGACAGAAAAACATTCAGTACTTC. The encoded protein is CATSVWGLGEGQKNIQYF.

The chain recombines TRBV6-6 with TRBJ2-3, with TRBD2 matching over 8 bases. V gave up 6 bases and J gave up 3 bases; unmatched junction bases: 11. The CDR3 totals 16 residues. Germline V gene lookup returns CDR1 MNHNY and CDR2 SVGAGI (reference sequence). The CDR3 DNA follows: TGTGCCAGCAGCCCCACGGGAGGGCACCTGACAGATACGCAGTATTTT. Translated: CASSPTGGHLTDTQYF.

This rearrangement joins TRBV12-5 to TRBJ2-7, with D perhaps TRBD2 (5 bases). CDR3 size: 14 residues. CDR1 and CDR2 from the germline V gene are LGHNT and FRNRAP. V shed 3 bases and J shed 2 bases, with 11 bases lying between them. DNA of the CDR3: TGTGCTAGTGGTTTCCCCCGGGGAGCCTACGAGCAGTACGTC. Translation: CASGFPRGAYEQYV.

Note on this clonotype: A much larger clonotype is one base distant, so this may be a read error. This sequence joins TRBV11-2 and TRBJ2-7; the D call may be TRBD1 or TRBD2 (6 bases each). CDR3 size: 15 residues. Germline CDR1 is SGHAT and CDR2 is FQNNGV. The CDR3 region is CVSSLRGVGPYEQYV. CDR3 nucleotides: TGTGTCAGCAGCTTGAGGGGGGTAGGCCCCTACGAGCAGTACGTC.

The table lists this clonotype with many counts. The J gene is TRBJ2-5, the V gene TRBV7-8, with D uncertain. Germline-derived CDR1 and CDR2 are SGHVS and FQNEAQ. CDR3 length: 15 amino acids. The V and J ends lost 4 bases and 5 bases respectively, with 17 bases between them. CDR3 amino acids: CASSSPFGVGETQYF. The DNA for the CDR3 is TGTGCCAGCAGCTCGCCGTTTGGGGTTGGGGAGACCCAGTACTTC.

Many counts were recorded for this clonotype. The chain combines TRBV7-9 with TRBJ2-2; 9 nucleotides align to TRBD1. The germline gives CDR1 SEHNR, CDR2 FQNEAQ (reference sequence). This CDR3 region has 14 residues. The V gene end was trimmed by 6 bases and the J gene end by 7 bases; junction bases not matched to a gene: 6. CDR3 protein: CASSWDRVGGELFF. The DNA of the CDR3 is TGTGCCAGCAGTTGGGACAGGGTCGGCGGGGAGCTGTTTTTT.

Many counts were recorded for this clonotype. The chain links TRBV27 to TRBJ1-4, with D perhaps TRBD1 (6 bases). Between the trimmed V and J ends, which lost 5 bases and 4 bases, there was a span of 14 bases. CDR3 length equals 15 residues. Germline assignment: CDR1 MNHEY and CDR2 SMNVEV (reference sequence). CDR3 protein: CASSPGTTFNEKLFF. The CDR3 region has the DNA TGTGCCAGCAGTCCCGGGACAACGTTTAATGAAAAACTGTTTTTT. Based on the CDR3 plus reference TRBV27 and TRBJ1-4, the full variable domain is EAQVTQNPRYLITVTGKKLTVTCSQNMNHEYMSWYRQDPGLGLRQIYYSMNVEVTDKGDVPEGYKVSRKEKRNFPLILESPSPNQTSLYFCASSPGTTFNEKLFFGSGTQLSVL.

The table lists this clonotype with a few counts. The chain employs TRBV2 and TRBJ2-1; the D gene could be TRBD1 or TRBD2 (5 bases each). CDR1 SNHLY and CDR2 FYNNEI come from the germline V gene. The CDR3 runs to 15 residues. Trimming stripped 7 bases from V and 2 bases from J, with 15 bases between. The CDR3 loop is CASTHRRGPYNEQFF. Here the CDR3 DNA reads TGTGCCAGCACCCACAGAAGGGGACCCTACAATGAGCAGTTCTTC.

This chain joins TRBV27 and TRBJ2-6; 11 bases agree with TRBD1. Trimming removed 7 bases from V and 0 bases from J; junction bases left unmatched: 8. CDR1 and CDR2 (germline): MNHEY, SMNVEV (reference sequence). The length of the CDR3 is 18 residues. The CDR3 spells CASKTGDRGNSGANVLTF. CDR3 coding DNA: TGTGCCAGCAAAACGGGGGACAGGGGGAACTCTGGGGCCAACGTCCTGACTTTC.

V is TRBV11-2 and J is TRBJ2-7; D may match TRBD1 or TRBD2 (5 bases each). There are 14 residues in the CDR3. Trimming pared 5 bases from V and 1 base from J, leaving 12 bases between. CDR1 is SGHAT and CDR2 is FQNNGV in the germline V gene. The CDR3 bases are TGTGCCAGCAGCCCGGGACCTTGGTCCTACGAGCAGTACGTC. Translation gives CASSPGPWSYEQYV.

This clonotype was counted a few times. The CDR3 here is CASSLGLGQENEAFF. CDR3 in DNA: TGTGCCAGCAGCTTGGGCTTAGGACAGGAAAATGAAGCTTTCTTT. V usage is TRBV5-5 and J usage is TRBJ1-1; 7 positions match TRBD1. This CDR3 is 15 amino acids long. J lost 7 bases, V lost 0 bases, and 9 bases had no gene match. The germline gives CDR1 SGHKS, CDR2 YYEKEE (reference sequence).